This T cell receptor beta chain was sequenced for a study of lymphopenia after photon versus proton radiotherapy. This CDR3 spans 15 amino acids. The J segment lost 4 bases and the V segment lost 6 bases, leaving 8 bases of the junction unmatched. Per germline, CDR1 MNHNS and CDR2 SASEGT. The assay was immunoSEQ multiplex PCR, and TCRdb's table has in-frame clones only and misses some. The table includes just over 25,000 clones, around 83% detected once. V is TRBV6-1 and J is TRBJ1-1, with 10 bases fitting TRBD1. The source of this sequence is a man younger than 40 with gastric cancer. The specimen was peripheral blood, collected from a patient treated with photon-based radiotherapy. The CDR3 nucleotides read TGTGCCAGCAGCCACTCGACAGGGGGCTCCACTGAAGCTTTCTTT. Its protein product is CASSHSTGGSTEAFF.